This is a list of T cell receptor beta chains from one sample in a study of OX40 agonist ivuxolimab in advanced cancers. The repertoire was sequenced with immunoSEQ multiplex PCR; TCRdb's copy has only in-frame clones and lacks some. There are roughly 96,000 clones in the sample; around 80% occur only once, and around 5.8% lies in the top ten. The sequencing used CD4+ or CD8+ T cells sorted from blood, collected in a trial of the OX40 agonist ivuxolimab. These receptors all stem from an adult with an advanced solid tumor such as melanoma, head and neck, liver or kidney cancer. CDR3s include the opening cysteine and the closing phenylalanine or tryptophan. Fields, in order: D gene, J gene, V gene, clone size, CDR3 DNA, CDR3 protein. D genes are given only for firm matches. Expanded clones get a size class; other rows say once, few or many, or leave the size out.

D gene: .; J gene: TRBJ2-3; V gene: TRBV7-9; clone size: .; CDR3 DNA: TGTGCCAGCAGCTCCATGGAAGCAGATACGCAGTATTTT; CDR3 protein: CASSSMEADTQYF
D gene: TRBD1; J gene: TRBJ1-2; V gene: TRBV9; clone size: .; CDR3 DNA: TGTGCCAGCAGCGTAGAAGGGACAGGGGGCGTCTATGGCTACACCTTC; CDR3 protein: CASSVEGTGGVYGYTF
D gene: .; J gene: TRBJ2-6; V gene: TRBV7-8; clone size: .; CDR3 DNA: TGTGCCAGCAGCTTAGCCTCCGGGGCCAACGTCCTGACTTTC; CDR3 protein: CASSLASGANVLTF
D gene: .; J gene: TRBJ2-7; V gene: TRBV6-5; clone size: .; CDR3 DNA: TGTGCCAGCAGTTACTCCAGGAGTCCCTACGAGCAGTACTTC; CDR3 protein: CASSYSRSPYEQYF
D gene: TRBD1; J gene: TRBJ1-1; V gene: TRBV9; clone size: .; CDR3 DNA: TGTGCCAGCAGCGGGGGACAGGGGGTGCTCGGTGAAGCTTTCTTT; CDR3 protein: CASSGGQGVLGEAFF
D gene: .; J gene: TRBJ1-5; V gene: TRBV18; clone size: .; CDR3 DNA: TGTGCCAGCTCACGAAATCATCAGCCCCAGCATTTT; CDR3 protein: CASSRNHQPQHF
D gene: TRBD2; J gene: TRBJ2-1; V gene: TRBV7-9; clone size: .; CDR3 DNA: TGTGCCAGCAGCCCACGGACTAGCGGGCTATACAATGAGCAGTTCTTC; CDR3 protein: CASSPRTSGLYNEQFF
D gene: TRBD1; J gene: TRBJ2-2; V gene: TRBV5-6; clone size: .; CDR3 DNA: TGTGCCAGCAGCTTGGCCCCACAGGGGGCGCTAGGCGGGGAGCTGTTTTTT; CDR3 protein: CASSLAPQGALGGELFF
D gene: .; J gene: TRBJ1-3; V gene: TRBV1; clone size: once; CDR3 DNA: TGCACCAGCAGCCAAGATCCCGCGGCGGCACGTCGGTTCTCTGGAAACACCATATATTTT; CDR3 protein: CTSSQDPAAARRFSGNTIYF
D gene: .; J gene: TRBJ1-2; V gene: TRBV28; clone size: .; CDR3 DNA: TGTGCCAGCAGTTTGGGCAGGGACTATGGCTACACCTTC; CDR3 protein: CASSLGRDYGYTF
D gene: .; J gene: TRBJ2-3; V gene: TRBV19; clone size: .; CDR3 DNA: TGTGCCAGTAGTGGGGGGCGGACAGATACGCAGTATTTT; CDR3 protein: CASSGGRTDTQYF
D gene: .; J gene: TRBJ1-2; V gene: TRBV5-5; clone size: .; CDR3 DNA: TGTGCCAGCAGCCGCACTACAGGACTCGATCCACCAACAGATGGCTACACCTTC; CDR3 protein: CASSRTTGLDPPTDGYTF
D gene: .; J gene: TRBJ2-5; V gene: TRBV18; clone size: .; CDR3 DNA: TGTGCCAGCTCACCGATCCTGTGGCAAGAGACCCAGTACTTC; CDR3 protein: CASSPILWQETQYF
D gene: .; J gene: TRBJ2-3; V gene: TRBV7-2; clone size: .; CDR3 DNA: TGTGCCAGCAGCCCGAGGGACCCTAGCACAGATACGCAGTATTTT; CDR3 protein: CASSPRDPSTDTQYF
D gene: TRBD1; J gene: TRBJ2-2; V gene: TRBV5-1; clone size: few; CDR3 DNA: TGCGCCAGCAGCTTACAGGGGAGCGGTCCCGGGGAGCTGTTTTTT; CDR3 protein: CASSLQGSGPGELFF
D gene: .; J gene: TRBJ1-1; V gene: TRBV7-2; clone size: .; CDR3 DNA: TGTGCCAGCAGCTACGTCGGGGGGAACACTGAAGCTTTCTTT; CDR3 protein: CASSYVGGNTEAFF
D gene: .; J gene: TRBJ2-6; V gene: TRBV7-9; clone size: .; CDR3 DNA: TGTGCCAGCAGCTTAGCAACAGGTAGCTCTGGGGCCAACGTCCTGACTTTC; CDR3 protein: CASSLATGSSGANVLTF
D gene: TRBD1; J gene: TRBJ2-7; V gene: TRBV5-6; clone size: .; CDR3 DNA: TGTGCCAGCAGCTTTTGGGGACAGGGCGGTGAGCAGTACTTC; CDR3 protein: CASSFWGQGGEQYF
D gene: .; J gene: TRBJ2-7; V gene: TRBV18; clone size: .; CDR3 DNA: TGTGCCAGCTCACCTCCGGAGCAGAGCTCCTACGAGCAGTACTTC; CDR3 protein: CASSPPEQSSYEQYF
D gene: .; J gene: TRBJ2-1; V gene: TRBV5-6; clone size: .; CDR3 DNA: TGTGCCAGCAGCTCAAAAGCGGCCTACAATGAGCAGTTCTTC; CDR3 protein: CASSSKAAYNEQFF
D gene: .; J gene: TRBJ1-5; V gene: TRBV15; clone size: .; CDR3 DNA: TGTGCCACCAGCAGAGATGAAGGGAGCAATCAGCCCCAGCATTTT; CDR3 protein: CATSRDEGSNQPQHF
D gene: .; J gene: TRBJ1-4; V gene: TRBV6-6; clone size: .; CDR3 DNA: TGTGCCAGCAGTTACGCCAGGGTGGAGGATGAAAAACTGTTTTTT; CDR3 protein: CASSYARVEDEKLFF
D gene: TRBD2; J gene: TRBJ2-2; V gene: TRBV9; clone size: .; CDR3 DNA: TGTGCCAGCAGCTTACTAGCGGGAGTTACCGGGGAGCTGTTTTTT; CDR3 protein: CASSLLAGVTGELFF
D gene: .; J gene: TRBJ1-2; V gene: TRBV27; clone size: once; CDR3 DNA: TGTGCCAGCAGTTCCGGAGGGAAGGATGGCTACACCTTC; CDR3 protein: CASSSGGKDGYTF
D gene: .; J gene: TRBJ1-2; V gene: TRBV30; clone size: .; CDR3 DNA: TGTGCCTGGAGCCCAACCTCGACCCAGGGTGGCGCAAAAGACCCCTACTATGGCTACACCTTC; CDR3 protein: CAWSPTSTQGGAKDPYYGYTF
D gene: TRBD1; J gene: TRBJ2-7; V gene: TRBV29-1; clone size: .; CDR3 DNA: TGCAGCGCCCGACCGGGACAGGGGAACTACGAGCAGTACTTC; CDR3 protein: CSARPGQGNYEQYF
D gene: .; J gene: TRBJ2-1; V gene: TRBV11-3; clone size: .; CDR3 DNA: TGTGCCAGCAGCCTGCAGGGGTACAATGAGCAGTTCTTC; CDR3 protein: CASSLQGYNEQFF
D gene: .; J gene: TRBJ1-1; V gene: TRBV5-1; clone size: .; CDR3 DNA: TGCGCCAGCAGCTTGGAGCAGGGAGGGACTGAAGCTTTCTTT; CDR3 protein: CASSLEQGGTEAFF
D gene: .; J gene: TRBJ2-2; V gene: TRBV27; clone size: .; CDR3 DNA: TGTGCCAGCAGTTTATTTTCGACCGGGGAGCTGTTTTTT; CDR3 protein: CASSLFSTGELFF
D gene: .; J gene: TRBJ2-1; V gene: TRBV2; clone size: once; CDR3 DNA: TGTGCCAGCAGTGAAGTCGGAGGCGTTGGGTACAATGAGCAGTTCTTC; CDR3 protein: CASSEVGGVGYNEQFF
D gene: .; J gene: TRBJ2-7; V gene: TRBV19; clone size: .; CDR3 DNA: TGTGCCAGTTTAGGGACACCCTCGGGCCAGCAGTACTTC; CDR3 protein: CASLGTPSGQQYF
D gene: .; J gene: TRBJ2-7; V gene: TRBV5-1; clone size: .; CDR3 DNA: TGCGCCAGCAGTTGGGAGCTCTCCTACGAGCAGTACTTC; CDR3 protein: CASSWELSYEQYF
D gene: .; J gene: TRBJ2-7; V gene: TRBV7-6; clone size: .; CDR3 DNA: TGTGCCAGCAGCTTAGAACCCGGGACGGAGTACTTC; CDR3 protein: CASSLEPGTEYF
D gene: .; J gene: TRBJ2-7; V gene: TRBV2; clone size: .; CDR3 DNA: TGTGCCAGCAGTGTGACACTAAGCTCCTACGAGCAGTACTTC; CDR3 protein: CASSVTLSSYEQYF
D gene: TRBD2; J gene: TRBJ2-5; V gene: TRBV9; clone size: few; CDR3 DNA: TGTGCCAGCAGCGTAGACAGCGGGAGGGGGGAGACCCAGTACTTC; CDR3 protein: CASSVDSGRGETQYF
D gene: .; J gene: TRBJ2-7; V gene: TRBV11-3; clone size: .; CDR3 DNA: TGTGCCAGCAGCGCCTCTGGGACGGGAACCTACGAGCAGTACTTC; CDR3 protein: CASSASGTGTYEQYF
D gene: TRBD1; J gene: TRBJ1-4; V gene: TRBV7-9; clone size: .; CDR3 DNA: TGTGCCAGCAGCCTGGGGACAGTTGATGAAAAACTGTTTTTT; CDR3 protein: CASSLGTVDEKLFF
D gene: .; J gene: TRBJ2-7; V gene: TRBV10-2; clone size: .; CDR3 DNA: TGCGCCAGCAGTGAAGATATCCGGACCTACGAGCAGTACTTC; CDR3 protein: CASSEDIRTYEQYF
D gene: TRBD2; J gene: TRBJ2-1; V gene: TRBV2; clone size: few; CDR3 DNA: TGTGCCAGCGATTTTTTAGCGGGAGGGCCGGAGAATGAGCAGTTCTTC; CDR3 protein: CASDFLAGGPENEQFF
D gene: .; J gene: TRBJ1-2; V gene: TRBV6-5; clone size: .; CDR3 DNA: TGTGCCAGCAGTTGGGGACCGTCCTATGGCTACACCTTC; CDR3 protein: CASSWGPSYGYTF
D gene: TRBD2; J gene: TRBJ2-5; V gene: TRBV27; clone size: few; CDR3 DNA: TGTGCCAGCAGGGCGGGGGGGCAGGAGACCCAGTACTTC; CDR3 protein: CASRAGGQETQYF
D gene: .; J gene: TRBJ2-3; V gene: TRBV30; clone size: .; CDR3 DNA: TGTGCCTGGAGTTTGGGACGGGGCGGGTTGGCAGATACGCAGTATTTT; CDR3 protein: CAWSLGRGGLADTQYF